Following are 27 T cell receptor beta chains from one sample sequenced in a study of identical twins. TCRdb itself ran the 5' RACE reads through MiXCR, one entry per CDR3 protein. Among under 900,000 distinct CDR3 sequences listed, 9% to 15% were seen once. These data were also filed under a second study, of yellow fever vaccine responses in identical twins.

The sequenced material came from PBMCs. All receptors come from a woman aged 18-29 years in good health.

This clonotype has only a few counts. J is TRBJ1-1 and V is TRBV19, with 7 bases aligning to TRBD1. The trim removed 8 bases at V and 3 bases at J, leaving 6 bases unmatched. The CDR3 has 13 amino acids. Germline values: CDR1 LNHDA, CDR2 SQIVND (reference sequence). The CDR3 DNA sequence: TGTGCCAGTGGGGTTGACAGGGACACTGAAGCTTTCTTT. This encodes CASGVDRDTEAFF.

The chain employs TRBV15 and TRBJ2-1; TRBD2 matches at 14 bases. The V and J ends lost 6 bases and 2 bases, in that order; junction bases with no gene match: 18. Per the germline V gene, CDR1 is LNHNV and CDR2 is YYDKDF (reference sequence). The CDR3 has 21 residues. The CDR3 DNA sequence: TGTGCCACCAGTCCGACCCCGGGACTAGCGGGAGTGAAGGGGACCTACAATGAGCAGTTCTTC. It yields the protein CATSPTPGLAGVKGTYNEQFF.

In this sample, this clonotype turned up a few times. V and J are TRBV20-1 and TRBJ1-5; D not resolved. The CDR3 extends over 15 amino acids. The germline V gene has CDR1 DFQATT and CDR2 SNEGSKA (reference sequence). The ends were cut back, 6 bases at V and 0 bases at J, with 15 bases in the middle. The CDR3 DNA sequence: TGCAGTGCCGGAGTGGCAGACAATAGCAATCAGCCCCAGCATTTT. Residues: CSAGVADNSNQPQHF.

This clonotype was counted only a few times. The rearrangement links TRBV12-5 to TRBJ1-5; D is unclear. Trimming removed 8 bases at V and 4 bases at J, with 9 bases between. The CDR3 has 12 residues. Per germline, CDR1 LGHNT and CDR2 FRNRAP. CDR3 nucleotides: TGTGCTAGTTTGCGCGGTAATCAGCCCCAGCATTTT. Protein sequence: CASLRGNQPQHF.

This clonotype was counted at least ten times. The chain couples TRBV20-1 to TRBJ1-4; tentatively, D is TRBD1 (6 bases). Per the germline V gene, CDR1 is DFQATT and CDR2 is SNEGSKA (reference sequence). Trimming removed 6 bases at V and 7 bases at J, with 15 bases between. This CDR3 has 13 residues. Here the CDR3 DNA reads TGCAGTGCCGGAGGGGGGGCTGGTGAAAAACTGTTTTTT. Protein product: CSAGGGAGEKLFF.

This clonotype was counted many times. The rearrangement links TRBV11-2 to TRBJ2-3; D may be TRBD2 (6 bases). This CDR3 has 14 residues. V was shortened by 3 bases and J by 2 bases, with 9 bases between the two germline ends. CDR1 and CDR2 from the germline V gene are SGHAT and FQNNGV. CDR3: CASSFGTFTDTQYF. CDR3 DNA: TGTGCCAGCAGCTTTGGGACTTTCACAGATACGCAGTATTTT.

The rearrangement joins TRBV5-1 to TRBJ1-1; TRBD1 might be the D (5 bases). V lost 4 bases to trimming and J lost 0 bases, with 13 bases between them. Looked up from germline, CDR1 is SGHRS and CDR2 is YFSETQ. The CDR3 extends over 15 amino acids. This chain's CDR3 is CASSPWGEMNTEAFF. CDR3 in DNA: TGCGCCAGCAGCCCCTGGGGGGAAATGAACACTGAAGCTTTCTTT.

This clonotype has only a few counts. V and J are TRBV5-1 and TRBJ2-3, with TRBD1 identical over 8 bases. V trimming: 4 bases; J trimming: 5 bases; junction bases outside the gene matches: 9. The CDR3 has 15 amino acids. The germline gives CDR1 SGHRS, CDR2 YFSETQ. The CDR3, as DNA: TGCGCCAGCAGCAGCAGGGGGCGCGGGGTAGATACGCAGTATTTT. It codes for CASSSRGRGVDTQYF.

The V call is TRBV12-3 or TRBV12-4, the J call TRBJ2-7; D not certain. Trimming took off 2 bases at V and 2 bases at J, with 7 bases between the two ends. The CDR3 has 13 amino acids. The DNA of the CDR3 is TGTGCCAGCAGTTTATCACAGACCTACGAGCAGTACGTC. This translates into CASSLSQTYEQYV.

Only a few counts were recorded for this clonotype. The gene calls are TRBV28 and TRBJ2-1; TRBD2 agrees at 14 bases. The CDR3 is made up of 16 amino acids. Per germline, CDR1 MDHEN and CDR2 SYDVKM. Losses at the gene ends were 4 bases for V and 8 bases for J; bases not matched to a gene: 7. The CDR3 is CASSSGTSGRRDEQFF. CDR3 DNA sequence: TGTGCCAGCAGTTCCGGGACTAGCGGGAGAAGGGATGAGCAGTTCTTC.

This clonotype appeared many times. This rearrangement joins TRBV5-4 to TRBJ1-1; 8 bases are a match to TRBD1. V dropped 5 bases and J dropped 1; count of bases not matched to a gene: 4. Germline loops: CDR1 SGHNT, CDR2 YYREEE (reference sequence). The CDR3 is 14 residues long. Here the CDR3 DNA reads TGTGCCAGCAGTCGGACAGGGACGAACACTGAAGCTTTCTTT. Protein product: CASSRTGTNTEAFF.

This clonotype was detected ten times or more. The CDR3 DNA follows: TGTGCCAGCAGTTCCGGGCTAGTAGACGAGCAGTACTTC. This translates into CASSSGLVDEQYF. The J gene is TRBJ2-7, the V gene TRBV7-6, with unresolved D. Germline CDR1 is SGHVS and CDR2 is FNYEAQ. V was shortened by 6 bases and J by 5 bases, with 14 bases between the two germline ends. CDR3 length: 13 residues.

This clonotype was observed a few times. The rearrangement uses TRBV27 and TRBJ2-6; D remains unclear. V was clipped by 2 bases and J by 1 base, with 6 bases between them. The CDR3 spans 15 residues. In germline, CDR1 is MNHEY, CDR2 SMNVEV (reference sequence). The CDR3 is CASSLIRSGANVLTF. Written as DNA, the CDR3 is TGTGCCAGCAGTTTAATCAGATCTGGGGCCAACGTCCTGACTTTC.

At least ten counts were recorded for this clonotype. The CDR3, as DNA: TGCGCCAGCAGCGGAGGACAGGTGAACACTGAAGCTTTCTTT. Amino acid sequence: CASSGGQVNTEAFF. V usage is TRBV5-1 and J usage is TRBJ1-1, with 7 positions matching TRBD1. CDR1 is SGHRS, CDR2 YFSETQ, per germline. The CDR3 runs 14 residues. V dropped 4 bases and J dropped 0; count of bases not matched to a gene: 3.

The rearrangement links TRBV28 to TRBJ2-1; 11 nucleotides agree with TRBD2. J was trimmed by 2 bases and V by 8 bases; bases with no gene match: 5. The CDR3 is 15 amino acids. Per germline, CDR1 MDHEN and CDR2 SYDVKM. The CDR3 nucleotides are TGTGCCAGCGGGTTAGCGGGAGGGACCTACAATGAGCAGTTCTTC. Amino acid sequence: CASGLAGGTYNEQFF.

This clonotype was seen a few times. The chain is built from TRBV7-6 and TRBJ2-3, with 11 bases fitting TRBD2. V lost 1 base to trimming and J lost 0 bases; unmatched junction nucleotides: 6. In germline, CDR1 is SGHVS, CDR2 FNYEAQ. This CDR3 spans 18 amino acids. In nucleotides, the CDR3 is TGTGCCAGCAGCTTAGTTGCTAGCGGGGGGCAGAGCACAGATACGCAGTATTTT. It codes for CASSLVASGGQSTDTQYF.

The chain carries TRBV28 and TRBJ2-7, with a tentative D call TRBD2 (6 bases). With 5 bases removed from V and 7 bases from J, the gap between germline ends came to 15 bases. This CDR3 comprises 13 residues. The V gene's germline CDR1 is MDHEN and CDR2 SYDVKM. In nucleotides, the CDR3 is TGTGCCAGCAGTCTCGGAGGGCCTCGGGAGCAGTACTTC. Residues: CASSLGGPREQYF.

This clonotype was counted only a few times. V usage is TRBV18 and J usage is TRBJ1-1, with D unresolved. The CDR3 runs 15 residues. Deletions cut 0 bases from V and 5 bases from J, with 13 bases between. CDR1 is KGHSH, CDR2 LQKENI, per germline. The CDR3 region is CASSPPSGVRTEAFF. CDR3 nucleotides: TGTGCCAGCTCACCACCGTCTGGGGTGAGGACTGAAGCTTTCTTT.

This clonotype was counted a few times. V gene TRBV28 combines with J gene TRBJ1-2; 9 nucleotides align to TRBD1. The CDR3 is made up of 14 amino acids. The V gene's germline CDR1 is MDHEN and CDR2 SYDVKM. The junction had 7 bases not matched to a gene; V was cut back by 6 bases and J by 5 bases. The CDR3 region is CASRTPTGGYGYTF. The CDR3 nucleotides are TGTGCCAGCAGGACCCCGACAGGGGGGTATGGCTACACCTTC.

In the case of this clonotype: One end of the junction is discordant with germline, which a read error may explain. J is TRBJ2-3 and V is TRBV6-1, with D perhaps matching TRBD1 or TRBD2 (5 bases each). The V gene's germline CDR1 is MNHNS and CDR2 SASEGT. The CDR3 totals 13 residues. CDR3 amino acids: CATSGGTADTQYF. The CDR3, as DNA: TGTGCCACCAGTGGGGGAACGGCAGATACGCAGTATTTT.

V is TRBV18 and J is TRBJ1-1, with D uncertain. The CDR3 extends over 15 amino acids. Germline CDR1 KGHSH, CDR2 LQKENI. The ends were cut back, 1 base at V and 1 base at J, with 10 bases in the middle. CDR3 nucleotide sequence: TGTGCCAGCTCACCACTCCACAGTGAGAACACTGAAGCTTTCTTT. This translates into CASSPLHSENTEAFF.

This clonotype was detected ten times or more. The CDR3 DNA reads as TGTGCCAGCAAGACAGGGCGCAATCAGCCCCAGCATTTT. Amino acids: CASKTGRNQPQHF. The chain carries TRBV2 and TRBJ1-5; TRBD1 agrees at 7 bases. V lost 7 bases, J lost 2 bases, and 2 bases stayed unmatched. The CDR3 extends over 13 amino acids. CDR1 and CDR2 (germline): SNHLY, FYNNEI.

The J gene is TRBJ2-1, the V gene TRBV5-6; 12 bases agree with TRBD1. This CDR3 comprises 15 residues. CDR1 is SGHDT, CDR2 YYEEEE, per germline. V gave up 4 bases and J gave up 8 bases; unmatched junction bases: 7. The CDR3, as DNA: TGTGCCAGCAGCCCGGGACAGGGGGCAGTTGATGAGCAGTTCTTC. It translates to CASSPGQGAVDEQFF.

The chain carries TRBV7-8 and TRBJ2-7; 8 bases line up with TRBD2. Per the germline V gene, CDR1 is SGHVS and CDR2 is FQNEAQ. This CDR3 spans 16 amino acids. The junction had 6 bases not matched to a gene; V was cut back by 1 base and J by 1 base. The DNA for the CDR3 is TGTGCCAGCAGCTTAGGAAGTAGCGGGGCTTCCTACGAGCAGTACTTC. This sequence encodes CASSLGSSGASYEQYF. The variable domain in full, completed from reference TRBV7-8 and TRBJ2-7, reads GAGVSQSPRYKVAKRGQDVALRCDPISGHVSLFWYQQALGQGPEFLTYFQNEAQLDKSGLPSDRFFAERPEGSVSTLKIQRTQQEDSAVYLCASSLGSSGASYEQYFGPGTRLTVT.

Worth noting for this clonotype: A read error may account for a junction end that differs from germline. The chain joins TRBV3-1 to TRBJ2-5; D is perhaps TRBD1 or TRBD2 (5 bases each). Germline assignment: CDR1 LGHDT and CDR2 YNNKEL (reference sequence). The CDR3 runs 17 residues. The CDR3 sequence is CASNQPGAGQVLETQYF. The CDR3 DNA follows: TGTGCCAGCAACCAACCCGGGGCAGGGCAGGTTTTAGAGACCCAGTACTTC.

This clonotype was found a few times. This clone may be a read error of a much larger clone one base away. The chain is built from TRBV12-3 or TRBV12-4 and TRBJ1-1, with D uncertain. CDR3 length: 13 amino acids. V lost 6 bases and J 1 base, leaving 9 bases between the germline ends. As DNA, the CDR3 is TGTGCCAGCAGCCAACGGGAGAACACTGAAGCTTTCTTT. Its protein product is CASSQRENTEAFF.

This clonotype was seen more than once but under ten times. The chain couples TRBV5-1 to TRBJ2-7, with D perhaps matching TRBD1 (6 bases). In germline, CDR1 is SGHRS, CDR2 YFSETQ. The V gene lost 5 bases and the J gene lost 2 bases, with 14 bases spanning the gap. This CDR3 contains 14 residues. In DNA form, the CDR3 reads TGCGCCAGCAGTCCATCCGGACAGACCTACGAGCAGTACGTC. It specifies CASSPSGQTYEQYV.